This T cell receptor beta chain was recovered during a study of blood T cell repertoires in COVID-19. Study information: Whether acute or convalescent, the COVID-19 samples came from the United States, Italy and Spain.

Repertoires were generated with immunoSEQ multiplex PCR, while TCRdb's copy carries only in-frame clones and drops some. This repertoire shows approximately 100,000 clones, about 89% found once; its top ten account for about 20%. The CDR3 is 16 amino acids. V shed 1 base and J 1 base; nucleotides not matched to a gene: 6. Germline loops: CDR1 MDHEN, CDR2 SYDVKM. The source is a human donor with acute or convalescent COVID-19. The donor label of this sample is uncertain. The sequencing sample was made of peripheral blood. This sequence joins TRBV28 and TRBJ2-5, with 7 bases identical to TRBD2. The CDR3 nucleotides read TGTGCCAGCAGTTTATCTACGGGAGGCTTCCAAGAGACCCAGTACTTC. It codes for CASSLSTGGFQETQYF.